One and the same sample provided the 13 T cell receptor beta chains below, sequenced in a study of response to subunit inactivated influenza vaccine. Each CDR3 protein gets one entry after TCRdb re-called the RT-PCR reads with MiXCR. The sample holds 300,000 to 350,000 distinct CDR3 sequences, 20% to 25% seen once. The sample in question was PBMCs from blood, obtained 21 months after vaccination. These receptors all come from a man between 45 and 75 years old who received an inactivated influenza vaccine.

This clonotype was detected a few times. The chain joins TRBV23-1 to TRBJ1-5; D is undetermined. TRBV23-1 is given ORF status, its function remaining uncertain. There are 21 residues in the CDR3. The V gene lost 6 bases and the J gene lost 0 bases, with 30 bases spanning the gap. CDR3 in amino acids: CASRPPSKQGPCRYSNQPQHF. CDR3 coding DNA: TGCGCCAGCAGGCCCCCCAGCAAACAAGGCCCCTGCCGATATAGCAATCAGCCCCAGCATTTT.

This clonotype was counted between two and nine times. V usage is TRBV20-1 and J usage is TRBJ1-4; D not resolved. CDR1 and CDR2 from the germline V gene are DFQATT and SNEGSKA (reference sequence). V was clipped by 0 bases and J by 7 bases, with 15 bases between them. This CDR3 contains 15 residues. In nucleotides, the CDR3 is TGCAGTGCTAGAGATTGGTCCCACAACGGTGAAAAACTGTTTTTT. Protein: CSARDWSHNGEKLFF.

This chain uses TRBV7-2 with TRBJ1-5; the D is unclear. CDR1 is SGHTA, CDR2 FQGNSA, per germline. The CDR3 runs to 14 residues. Trimming cost V 1 base and J 3 bases, with 7 bases left between them. The CDR3 DNA sequence: TGTGCCAGCAGCTTAGACAGAACCAATCAGCCCCAGCATTTT. Amino acids: CASSLDRTNQPQHF.

CDR3 DNA: TGCAGTGCTAGAGATGGCAGGGCGCCCATCCCCGGAAACACCATATATTTT. Translating it yields CSARDGRAPIPGNTIYF. The chain uses TRBV20-1 and TRBJ1-3, with D possibly being TRBD1 (5 bases). The germline V gene has CDR1 DFQATT and CDR2 SNEGSKA (reference sequence). The CDR3 extends over 17 amino acids. Trimming shortened V by 0 bases and J by 4 bases, and 19 bases separated the two germline ends.

In its sample, this clonotype was seen many times. This chain connects TRBV5-1 to TRBJ2-1; 9 bases are a match to TRBD1. The J segment lost 10 bases and the V segment lost 0 bases, leaving 8 bases of the junction unmatched. CDR3 length: 15 residues. Per the germline V gene, CDR1 is SGHRS and CDR2 is YFSETQ. CDR3 residues: CASSLAGDRGGEQFF. CDR3 DNA sequence: TGCGCCAGCAGCTTGGCTGGCGACAGGGGGGGCGAGCAGTTCTTC.

This clonotype occurred a few times. The chain combines TRBV6-2 or TRBV6-3 with TRBJ2-1; tentative D call: TRBD2 (6 bases). This CDR3 contains 18 residues. The germline V gene has CDR1 MNHEY and CDR2 SVGEGT. Trimming cost V 5 bases and J 7 bases, with 27 bases left between them. The CDR3 loop is CASSPRRGFSFLWNEQFF. CDR3 DNA: TGTGCCAGCAGTCCCCGGCGGGGATTCAGTTTTCTTTGGAATGAGCAGTTCTTC.

This clonotype has just a few counts. This sequence joins TRBV7-2 and TRBJ2-3; D gene unclear. With 3 bases removed from V and 2 bases from J, the gap between germline ends came to 6 bases. The CDR3 covers 13 residues. The germline V gene encodes CDR1 SGHTA and CDR2 FQGNSA. CDR3 sequence: CASSLTPTDTQYF. The DNA for the CDR3 is TGTGCCAGCAGCTTGACTCCCACAGATACGCAGTATTTT.

This clonotype was seen repeatedly, ten times or more. The chain has TRBV19 and TRBJ1-1, with D maybe TRBD1 (6 bases). The germline CDR1 and CDR2 sequences are LNHDA and SQIVND (reference sequence). This CDR3 has 14 amino acids. V dropped 4 bases and J dropped 0 bases, with 9 bases sitting between them. For the CDR3, the DNA is TGTGCCAGTAGTACAACAGGGATGAACACTGAAGCTTTCTTT. It encodes CASSTTGMNTEAFF.

The chain has TRBV5-1 and TRBJ1-1; D is undetermined. CDR3 length equals 14 residues. CDR1 and CDR2 from the germline V gene are SGHRS and YFSETQ. Trimming cost V 4 bases and J 2 bases, with 12 bases left between them. CDR3 in DNA: TGCGCCAGCAGCCCCCGACTGAAAAACACTGAAGCTTTCTTT. Its protein product is CASSPRLKNTEAFF.

This clonotype showed up just a few times. This chain connects TRBV3-1 to TRBJ2-1, with 9 bases fitting TRBD1. The V gene end was trimmed by 4 bases and the J gene end by 8 bases; junction bases not matched to a gene: 15. Germline V CDR1 and CDR2: LGHDT, YNNKEL (reference sequence). The length of the CDR3 is 17 residues. CDR3 amino acids: CASSPGQGLRERDEQFF. CDR3 DNA sequence: TGTGCCAGCAGCCCGGGACAGGGATTGCGGGAAAGGGATGAGCAGTTCTTC.

The rearrangement joins TRBV6-5 to TRBJ1-2, with D unclear. V shed 2 bases and J shed 8 bases, with 27 bases lying between them. Per the germline V gene, CDR1 is MNHEY and CDR2 is SVGAGI. The CDR3 loop spans 18 amino acids. As DNA, the CDR3 is TGTGCCAGCAGTTACCCGAGCTCCCCCGCCCGTCCTCTGCGGGGCTACACCTTC. Protein sequence: CASSYPSSPARPLRGYTF.

This clonotype was seen a handful of times. The gene calls are TRBV10-3 and TRBJ1-2; 9 bases map to TRBD1. Trimming cost V 7 bases and J 1 base; bases outside gene matches: 7. Germline CDR1 and CDR2: ENHRY and SYGVKD. CDR3 length: 15 amino acids. CDR3 region: CAINKQGAGNYGYTF. The DNA of the CDR3 is TGTGCCATCAATAAACAGGGGGCCGGTAACTATGGCTACACCTTC.

This clonotype has only a few counts. This sequence joins TRBV5-1 and TRBJ1-6; D is perhaps TRBD1 (5 bases). Trimming took off 4 bases at V and 0 bases at J, with 11 bases between the two ends. The CDR3 is made up of 16 amino acids. Germline lookup yields CDR1 SGHRS and CDR2 YFSETQ. The CDR3 sequence: CASSDSVASYNSPLHF. The DNA for the CDR3 is TGCGCCAGCAGCGACAGTGTCGCCTCCTATAATTCACCCCTCCACTTT.